This TCR beta chain was captured in a study of blood T cell repertoires in COVID-19. Deletions cut 7 bases from V and 6 bases from J, with 16 bases between. The CDR3 contains 13 residues. CDR1 is MDHEN and CDR2 is SYDVKM in the germline V gene. In the original processing: Nucleated cell counts were estimated from reference gene primer amplification. Assay used: immunoSEQ multiplex PCR; TCRdb lists only in-frame clones, some missing. D and trimming were read from the DNA, whereas the V and J calls and clone size are those reported in that table. Of roughly 13,000 clones in the sample, 73% are singletons; the top ten hold less than 25%.

The chain is built from TRBV28 and TRBJ2-7; the D is unclear. The material sequenced was peripheral blood. The TCR sequence derives from a boy aged 2 to 9 with active or convalescent COVID-19. This CDR3 is CASNLGGLPEQYF. The CDR3 DNA reads TGTGCCAGCAATTTGGGTGGGCTACCCGAGCAGTACTTC.